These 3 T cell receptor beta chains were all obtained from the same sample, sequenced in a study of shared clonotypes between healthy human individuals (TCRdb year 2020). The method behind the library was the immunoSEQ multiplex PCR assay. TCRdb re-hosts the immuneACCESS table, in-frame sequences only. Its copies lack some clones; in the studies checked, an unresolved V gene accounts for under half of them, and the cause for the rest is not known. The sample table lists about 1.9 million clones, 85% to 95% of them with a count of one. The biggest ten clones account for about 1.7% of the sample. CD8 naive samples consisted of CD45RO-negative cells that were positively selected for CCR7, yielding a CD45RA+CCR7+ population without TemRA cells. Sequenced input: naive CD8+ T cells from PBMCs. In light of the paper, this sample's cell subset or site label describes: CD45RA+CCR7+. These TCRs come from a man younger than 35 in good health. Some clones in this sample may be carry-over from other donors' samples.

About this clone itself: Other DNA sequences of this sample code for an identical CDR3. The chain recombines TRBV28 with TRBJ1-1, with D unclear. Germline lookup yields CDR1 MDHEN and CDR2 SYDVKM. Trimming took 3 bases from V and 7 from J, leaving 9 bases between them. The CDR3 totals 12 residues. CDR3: CASSLAAGEAFF. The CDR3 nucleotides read TGTGCCAGCAGTTTGGCGGCTGGTGAAGCTTTCTTT.

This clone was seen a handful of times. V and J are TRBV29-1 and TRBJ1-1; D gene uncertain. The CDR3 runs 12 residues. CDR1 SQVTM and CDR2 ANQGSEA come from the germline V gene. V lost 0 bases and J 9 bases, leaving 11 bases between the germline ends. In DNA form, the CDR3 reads TGCAGCGTTGAAGACACCCGGATCAAAGCTTTCTTT. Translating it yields CSVEDTRIKAFF.

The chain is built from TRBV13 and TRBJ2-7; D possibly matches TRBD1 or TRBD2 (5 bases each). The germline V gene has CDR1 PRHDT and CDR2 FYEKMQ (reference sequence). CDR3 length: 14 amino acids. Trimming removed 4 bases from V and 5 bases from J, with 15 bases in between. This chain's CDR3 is CASSSGTLPHEQYF. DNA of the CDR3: TGTGCCAGCAGCTCCGGGACCTTGCCCCACGAGCAGTACTTC.